Listed below are T cell receptor beta chains from one sample, sequenced in a study of OX40 agonist ivuxolimab in advanced cancers. Clones were read by immunoSEQ multiplex PCR, and TCRdb kept only the in-frame ones, dropping some. The data hold 90,000 to 130,000 clones, with 85% to 95% observed a single time. Here the sequenced sample was CD4+ or CD8+ T cells sorted from blood, taken in a trial of the OX40 agonist ivuxolimab. Receptors were obtained from an adult with an advanced solid tumor such as melanoma, head and neck, liver or kidney cancer. Both conserved end residues are part of each CDR3. Fields, in order: J gene, V gene, CDR3 protein.

j_gene: TRBJ2-7; v_gene: TRBV15; CDR3aa: CATSRDKLGYEQYF
j_gene: TRBJ2-5; v_gene: TRBV5-6; CDR3aa: CASRKIQAGGETQYF
j_gene: TRBJ2-7; v_gene: TRBV5-8; CDR3aa: CASSLRGTSFHEQYF
j_gene: TRBJ1-2; v_gene: TRBV2; CDR3aa: CASSEAGQNYGYTF
j_gene: TRBJ1-2; v_gene: TRBV11-2; CDR3aa: CASSLSGDTYFVGYTF
j_gene: TRBJ1-1; v_gene: TRBV5-1; CDR3aa: CASSLVSGVNTEAFF
j_gene: TRBJ1-1; v_gene: TRBV10-3; CDR3aa: CAISDPPGRAGTEAFF
j_gene: TRBJ1-1; v_gene: TRBV18; CDR3aa: CANTGRDTEAFF
j_gene: TRBJ2-6; v_gene: TRBV5-1; CDR3aa: CASSLGGSSGANVLTF
j_gene: TRBJ2-1; v_gene: TRBV7-9; CDR3aa: CASSPQDWVGGNEQFF
j_gene: TRBJ2-7; v_gene: TRBV11-3; CDR3aa: CASSSLDRWGTSGDEQYF
j_gene: TRBJ1-2; v_gene: TRBV6-1; CDR3aa: CASSGLQGVTYGYTF
j_gene: TRBJ1-5; v_gene: TRBV6-5; CDR3aa: CASSYGSGGDQPQHF
j_gene: TRBJ1-1; v_gene: TRBV11-2; CDR3aa: CASSPGLREMNTEAFF
j_gene: TRBJ2-2; v_gene: TRBV29-1; CDR3aa: CSVEEEANTGELFF
j_gene: TRBJ2-5; v_gene: TRBV5-4; CDR3aa: CASSLSSGGARETQYF
j_gene: TRBJ2-1; v_gene: TRBV7-2; CDR3aa: CASSQDRAWGNEQFF
j_gene: TRBJ2-3; v_gene: TRBV19; CDR3aa: CASSIDWADTQYF
j_gene: TRBJ2-4; v_gene: TRBV27; CDR3aa: CASSLRVQGGIQYF
j_gene: TRBJ1-1; v_gene: TRBV29-1; CDR3aa: CSDSGNTEAFF
j_gene: TRBJ1-1; v_gene: TRBV29-1; CDR3aa: CSVLERTEAFF
j_gene: TRBJ2-3; v_gene: TRBV5-1; CDR3aa: CASSTGLAGGRAEDTQYF
j_gene: TRBJ1-2; v_gene: TRBV4-1; CDR3aa: CASSQFQSGLNGYTF
j_gene: TRBJ2-7; v_gene: TRBV21-1; CDR3aa: CASSDRSGWGQYF
j_gene: TRBJ2-5; v_gene: TRBV7-9; CDR3aa: CASSFPGGGGETQYF
j_gene: TRBJ2-2; v_gene: TRBV30; CDR3aa: CAWSVLAGSANTGELFF
j_gene: TRBJ2-5; v_gene: TRBV18; CDR3aa: CASSPNSGSQETQYF
j_gene: TRBJ2-7; v_gene: TRBV2; CDR3aa: CASRWGGRADEQYF
j_gene: TRBJ1-2; v_gene: TRBV7-2; CDR3aa: CASSPLRGGYGYTF
j_gene: TRBJ1-3; v_gene: TRBV5-5; CDR3aa: CASSYNSDSSGNTIYF
j_gene: TRBJ1-5; v_gene: TRBV9; CDR3aa: CASSVAERGDQPQHF
j_gene: TRBJ2-1; v_gene: TRBV28; CDR3aa: CASSVTGTSGRGEQFF
j_gene: TRBJ2-7; v_gene: TRBV11-2; CDR3aa: CASSPQIVGTGSNYEQYF
j_gene: TRBJ1-1; v_gene: TRBV5-5; CDR3aa: CASSLSQGGSNTEAFF
j_gene: TRBJ2-1; v_gene: TRBV10-3; CDR3aa: CAISEVWGEQFF
j_gene: TRBJ2-3; v_gene: TRBV29-1; CDR3aa: CSVVDSTDTQYF
j_gene: TRBJ1-1; v_gene: TRBV27; CDR3aa: CASSSGQAGNTEAFF
j_gene: TRBJ2-2; v_gene: TRBV5-1; CDR3aa: CASSPGGGATTNTGELFF
j_gene: TRBJ1-6; v_gene: TRBV7-9; CDR3aa: CASSGRAYNSPLHF
j_gene: TRBJ1-3; v_gene: TRBV11-1; CDR3aa: CASSGGLNSGNTIYF
j_gene: TRBJ2-5; v_gene: TRBV7-9; CDR3aa: CASSLEGLGTQYF
j_gene: TRBJ2-3; v_gene: TRBV18; CDR3aa: CASSPPSGRADTQYF
j_gene: TRBJ2-3; v_gene: TRBV7-8; CDR3aa: CASSPRTGRSTDTQYF
j_gene: TRBJ1-1; v_gene: TRBV6-5; CDR3aa: CASSRPGLGDTEAFF
j_gene: TRBJ2-3; v_gene: TRBV7-3; CDR3aa: CASGSQGGSTDTQYF
j_gene: TRBJ2-1; v_gene: TRBV7-2; CDR3aa: CASSFGGGLSYNEQFF
j_gene: TRBJ2-1; v_gene: TRBV5-1; CDR3aa: CASRQATSNEQFF
j_gene: TRBJ2-5; v_gene: TRBV14; CDR3aa: CASSQDRAAGKTQYF